Following are 20 T cell receptor beta chains from one sample sequenced in a study of spatial heterogeneity in lung cancer. This sample's time point: sample taken at primary tumor resection. TCRdb called the 5' RACE reads again in MiXCR, with one record for every CDR3 protein. The sample records 90,000 to 95,000 distinct CDR3 sequences, approximately 12% being singletons. The material was PBMCs, obtained at surgery. Every receptor here comes from a male donor with early-stage non-small cell lung cancer.

This clonotype occurred many times. V gene TRBV20-1 combines with J gene TRBJ1-2; no firm D call. Trimming removed 0 bases at V and 4 bases at J, with 6 bases between. Germline values: CDR1 DFQATT, CDR2 SNEGSKA (reference sequence). The CDR3 has 12 residues. DNA of the CDR3: TGCAGTGCTAGAGAGGAATTCTATGGCTACACCTTC. Its translation: CSAREEFYGYTF.

This chain joins TRBV28 and TRBJ2-4, with D possibly being TRBD2 (5 bases). V lost 3 bases and J 3 bases, leaving 21 bases between the germline ends. Germline V gene lookup returns CDR1 MDHEN and CDR2 SYDVKM. CDR3 length: 18 amino acids. CDR3 residues: CASSFPSIGGGNKNIQYF. CDR3 nucleotides: TGTGCCAGCAGTTTCCCGTCAATTGGAGGCGGTAACAAAAACATTCAGTACTTC.

This clonotype was recorded a few times. The V gene is TRBV25-1, the J gene TRBJ1-1; unclear D gene. This CDR3 has 13 residues. V was clipped by 1 base and J by 10 bases, with 13 bases between them. CDR1 and CDR2 (germline): MGHDK, SYGVNS. CDR3 region: CASSEWSGRGAFF. For the CDR3, the DNA is TGTGCCAGCAGTGAATGGTCGGGAAGAGGAGCTTTCTTT.

The chain is built from TRBV7-9 and TRBJ2-1, with a possible D match to TRBD1 (8 bases). From germline, CDR1 is SEHNR and CDR2 FQNEAQ (reference sequence). V was pared by 3 bases and J by 15 bases, with 24 bases between. CDR3 size: 15 residues. In nucleotides, the CDR3 is TGTGCCAGCAGCTTGACAGGGGATGGACTAGGCGGGCCGTTCTTC. Encoded protein: CASSLTGDGLGGPFF.

This chain joins TRBV20-1 and TRBJ1-6, with 9 positions matching TRBD1. With 1 base clipped from V and 8 bases from J, the junction kept 6 bases outside the gene matches. Germline values: CDR1 DFQATT, CDR2 SNEGSKA (reference sequence). The CDR3 consists of 15 residues. The CDR3 bases are TGCAGTGCTAGAGTGGGTTGGACAGGGGATTCACCCCTCCACTTT. Its translation is CSARVGWTGDSPLHF.

This clonotype was counted at least ten times. This chain joins TRBV7-3 and TRBJ2-1, with 7 bases matching TRBD1. CDR1 is SGHTA and CDR2 is FQGTGA in the germline V gene. V lost 4 bases and J lost 4; bases outside the gene matches: 7. The CDR3 length is 15 residues. CDR3 nucleotides: TGTGCCAGCAGCTCCTCCGGGACAGCTTACAATGAGCAGTTCTTC. Translation: CASSSSGTAYNEQFF.

This clonotype was seen ten or more times. This chain uses TRBV28 with TRBJ1-2; 8 positions match TRBD1. Per germline, CDR1 MDHEN and CDR2 SYDVKM. The CDR3 consists of 12 residues. With 7 bases clipped from V and 6 bases from J, the junction kept 4 bases outside the gene matches. The CDR3 spells CASTQGADGYTF. The CDR3 bases are TGTGCCAGCACCCAGGGGGCGGATGGCTACACCTTC.

V and J are TRBV29-1 and TRBJ2-2; 7 bases are a match to TRBD2. Germline V gene data show CDR1 as SQVTM and CDR2 as ANQGSEA. V trimming: 6 bases; J trimming: 2 bases; junction bases outside the gene matches: 6. There are 14 residues in the CDR3. The CDR3 region is CSVHSGANTGELFF. CDR3 DNA sequence: TGCAGCGTCCACAGCGGGGCCAACACCGGGGAGCTGTTTTTT.

This clonotype was counted only a few times. This chain joins TRBV28 and TRBJ1-5; D uncertain. This CDR3 spans 14 amino acids. Trimming cost V 5 bases and J 0 bases, with 8 bases left between them. Per the germline V gene, CDR1 is MDHEN and CDR2 is SYDVKM. The CDR3 DNA sequence: TGTGCCAGCAGTCAGACCTATAGCAATCAGCCCCAGCATTTT. This translates into CASSQTYSNQPQHF.

The V and J genes are TRBV7-2 and TRBJ2-7, with 12 bases fitting TRBD2. J was trimmed by 12 bases and V by 5 bases; bases with no gene match: 8. This CDR3 contains 13 residues. The V gene's germline CDR1 is SGHTA and CDR2 FQGNSA. Written as DNA, the CDR3 is TGTGCCAGCAGCCCGACGACTAGCGGGAGCGGGTACTTC. Its protein is CASSPTTSGSGYF.

This rearrangement joins TRBV20-1 to TRBJ2-3; the match to TRBD2 covers 14 bases. This CDR3 has 16 amino acids. V lost 6 bases and J lost 2; bases outside the gene matches: 7. The germline CDR1 and CDR2 sequences are DFQATT and SNEGSKA (reference sequence). The CDR3 loop reads CSAGVGLAGATDTQYF. In DNA, the CDR3 is TGCAGTGCAGGGGTGGGACTAGCGGGAGCCACAGATACGCAGTATTTT.

The chain employs TRBV4-1 and TRBJ2-1, with a possible D match to TRBD1 (5 bases). Germline lookup yields CDR1 MGHRA and CDR2 YSYEKL. This CDR3 is built from 15 residues. V lost 0 bases, J lost 10 bases, and 16 bases lay in between. This CDR3 is CASSQEPHSQGEQFF. In DNA form, the CDR3 reads TGCGCCAGCAGCCAAGAACCGCATTCCCAGGGAGAGCAGTTCTTC.

This clonotype turned up a few times. This sequence joins TRBV24-1 and TRBJ2-3; D may be TRBD2 (7 bases). The germline V and J ends were trimmed by 5 bases and 2 bases, with 25 bases remaining between them. There are 19 residues in the CDR3. Germline-derived CDR1 and CDR2 are KGHDR and SFDVKD. CDR3 loop: CATSARGGGSRFVTDTQYF. The CDR3 DNA is TGTGCCACCAGTGCCCGAGGGGGGGGCAGCCGTTTCGTCACAGATACGCAGTATTTT.

The chain couples TRBV4-1 to TRBJ1-1; D gene unclear. The germline V gene encodes CDR1 MGHRA and CDR2 YSYEKL. V shed 0 bases and J shed 0 bases, with 8 bases lying between them. The CDR3 consists of 15 residues. The chain's CDR3 is CASSQDSYLNTEAFF. The DNA for the CDR3 is TGCGCCAGCAGCCAAGATTCTTACCTGAACACTGAAGCTTTCTTT.

This clonotype is medium-sized. The gene calls are TRBV10-3 and TRBJ2-7, with D unclear. This CDR3 has 14 amino acids. Trimming left V 3 bases short and J 2 bases short, with 11 bases between. Germline lookup yields CDR1 ENHRY and CDR2 SYGVKD. CDR3 DNA: TGTGCCATCAGTGACGGCTCTACTCCCTACGAGCAGTACTTC. It encodes CAISDGSTPYEQYF.

This clonotype was detected ten times or more. The V call is TRBV28, the J call TRBJ2-4; tentatively, D is TRBD1 (6 bases). The CDR3 totals 15 residues. The V end was cut by 3 bases, the J end by 5 bases, with 14 bases between. Germline V gives CDR1 MDHEN, CDR2 SYDVKM. The DNA for the CDR3 is TGTGCCAGCAGTTTTGGGGGCTTGGACGAAAACATTCAGTACTTC. Encoded protein: CASSFGGLDENIQYF.

The chain carries TRBV12-3 or TRBV12-4 and TRBJ1-1; a possible D gene is TRBD1 (6 bases). The CDR3 is 15 amino acids. Trimming took off 5 bases at V and 3 bases at J, with 16 bases between the two ends. CDR3 protein: CASSPRTVRDTEAFF. The CDR3 DNA reads as TGTGCCAGCAGTCCGCGGACAGTTAGGGACACTGAAGCTTTCTTT.

The chain uses TRBV5-4 and TRBJ2-6; 7 bases line up with TRBD1. The CDR3 has 17 amino acids. Trimming cost V 5 bases and J 0 bases; bases outside gene matches: 8. Germline V lookup: CDR1 SGHNT, CDR2 YYREEE (reference sequence). This chain's CDR3 is CASRGTAIPSGANVLTF. The DNA of the CDR3 is TGTGCCAGCAGAGGGACAGCCATCCCCTCTGGGGCCAACGTCCTGACTTTC.

This sequence joins TRBV12-3 or TRBV12-4 and TRBJ2-1; D may be TRBD1 (5 bases). The CDR3 totals 16 residues. V lost 6 bases, J lost 0 bases, and 15 bases lay in between. CDR3 protein: CASRPQGPSSYNEQFF. CDR3 in DNA: TGTGCCAGCAGGCCCCAGGGCCCCAGCTCCTACAATGAGCAGTTCTTC.

The chain carries TRBV6-6 and TRBJ1-2; 11 nucleotides line up with TRBD1. The CDR3 is 17 amino acids. Germline V gene sequence: CDR1 MNHNY, CDR2 SVGAGI (reference sequence). V lost 4 bases and J lost 8; bases outside the gene matches: 15. The CDR3 sequence is CASSSPHSDRGREGYTF. In DNA form, the CDR3 reads TGTGCCAGCAGTTCCCCTCATTCGGACAGGGGGCGGGAGGGCTACACCTTC.